This T cell receptor (beta chain) derives from a study of blood T cell repertoires in COVID-19. The overall study: Acute and convalescent COVID-19 specimens originated in the United States, Italy and Spain.

This CDR3 contains 16 residues. Germline values: CDR1 LGHNA, CDR2 YSLEER. V was pared by 0 bases and J by 1 base, with 7 bases between. In the study's own analysis: From reference gene primer amplification, estimates of nucleated cell counts were derived. Here immunoSEQ multiplex PCR was the method, and the copy in TCRdb shows in-frame clones only, minus some. That table gives V, J and clone size, and the DNA gave D and trimming. This repertoire shows 66,000 or so clones, around 77% found once; its top ten account for 9% to 10%. This receptor was identified in a human donor in a cohort sampled during active COVID-19. The sample consisted of peripheral blood. The chain employs TRBV4-3 and TRBJ2-6, with D unclear. For the CDR3, the DNA is TGCGCCAGCAGCCAAGATGTAGTTTCTGGGGCCAACGTCCTGACTTTC. This encodes CASSQDVVSGANVLTF.